The 14 T cell receptor beta chains given below trace back to one sample, sequenced in a study of T cell responses to AZD1222 COVID-19 vaccine. Produced via immunoSEQ multiplex PCR; TCRdb's table is partial and in-frame only. The repertoire holds around 100,000 clones, roughly 90% seen once, with approximately 1.3% in the top ten. The sample consisted of peripheral blood, taken on day 0 of AZD1222 vaccination. These receptors originate from an adult in good health.

This sequence joins TRBV27 and TRBJ1-2; possibly TRBD1 for D (5 bases). The length of the CDR3 is 12 residues. Germline CDR1 MNHEY, CDR2 SMNVEV (reference sequence). Trimming took off 6 bases at V and 8 bases at J, with 13 bases between the two ends. CDR3 sequence reads: CASSRAGVGYTF. The CDR3 bases are TGTGCCAGCAGCCGAGCGGGGGTCGGCTACACCTTC.

This clone appeared a few times. CDR3 loop: CASSIDRERNTEAFF. For the CDR3, the DNA is TGTGCCAGTAGTATTGACAGGGAGAGAAACACTGAAGCTTTCTTT. The V and J genes are TRBV19 and TRBJ1-1, with 7 bases matching TRBD1. Germline loops: CDR1 LNHDA, CDR2 SQIVND (reference sequence). Trimming took 3 bases from V and 2 from J; bases not matched to a gene: 6. The CDR3 has 15 amino acids.

CDR3 loop: CASSWAGEETQYF. CDR3 sequence (DNA): TGTGCCAGCAGTTGGGCGGGAGAAGAGACCCAGTACTTC. This chain connects TRBV27 to TRBJ2-5; the match to TRBD2 covers 7 bases. The CDR3 is made up of 13 amino acids. Germline V lookup: CDR1 MNHEY, CDR2 SMNVEV (reference sequence). The ends lost 4 bases at V and 3 bases at J; junction bases unmatched: 2.

The rearrangement links TRBV11-3 to TRBJ1-2; tentatively, D is TRBD1 (6 bases). CDR1 is SGHNT and CDR2 is YENEEA in the germline V gene. The CDR3 is 15 residues long. V was trimmed by 2 bases and J by 0 bases, leaving 10 bases between them. CDR3 coding DNA: TGTGCCAGCAGCTTACGCGGGACAACTAACTATGGCTACACCTTC. Amino acids: CASSLRGTTNYGYTF.

This chain uses TRBV19 with TRBJ2-2; D is possibly TRBD2 (6 bases). The V gene lost 5 bases and the J gene lost 4 bases, with 14 bases spanning the gap. This CDR3 is 15 amino acids long. Per the germline V gene, CDR1 is LNHDA and CDR2 is SQIVND (reference sequence). This CDR3 is CASSHRAGITGELFF. CDR3 coding DNA: TGTGCCAGTAGTCATAGGGCGGGGATCACCGGGGAGCTGTTTTTT. Combining the CDR3 with reference TRBV19 and TRBJ2-2 gives the whole variable domain DGGITQSPKYLFRKEGQNVTLSCEQNLNHDAMYWYRQDPGQGLRLIYYSQIVNDFQKGDIAEGYSVSREKKESFPLTVTSAQKNPTAFYLCASSHRAGITGELFFGEGSRLTVL.

The chain has TRBV6-2 or TRBV6-3 and TRBJ1-4; D gene ambiguous. In germline, CDR1 is MNHEY, CDR2 SVGEGT. The CDR3 consists of 13 residues. V was cut by 6 bases and J by 6 bases, with 11 bases left in between. The CDR3 sequence is CASSHPRDEKLFF. The CDR3 bases are TGTGCCAGCAGCCACCCACGGGATGAAAAACTGTTTTTT.

The chain links TRBV19 to TRBJ2-5; D may be TRBD2 (6 bases). The V end lost 1 base, the J end lost 4 bases, and 7 bases lay between the germline ends. Germline assignment: CDR1 LNHDA and CDR2 SQIVND (reference sequence). The CDR3 is 13 amino acids. CDR3 sequence reads: CASSIGGGETQYF. The CDR3 DNA is TGTGCCAGTAGTATAGGGGGAGGAGAGACCCAGTACTTC. Using reference TRBV19 and TRBJ2-5 for the parts outside the CDR3, the full variable domain is DGGITQSPKYLFRKEGQNVTLSCEQNLNHDAMYWYRQDPGQGLRLIYYSQIVNDFQKGDIAEGYSVSREKKESFPLTVTSAQKNPTAFYLCASSIGGGETQYFGPGTRLLVL.

This clone was detected a few times. This chain links TRBV7-3 with TRBJ2-5; weak D call: TRBD1 (5 bases). This CDR3 is 16 amino acids long. With 2 bases removed from V and 1 base from J, the gap between germline ends came to 14 bases. Germline CDR1 and CDR2: SGHTA and FQGTGA. Here the CDR3 DNA reads TGTGCCAGCAGCTTAGGGGCTGCCGCCTCCCAAGAGACCCAGTACTTC. This gives the protein CASSLGAAASQETQYF.

The chain carries TRBV11-2 and TRBJ2-7, with 9 bases that match TRBD2. Germline CDR1 reads SGHAT; CDR2 reads FQNNGV. The CDR3 is 14 amino acids. V dropped 5 bases and J dropped 0; count of bases not matched to a gene: 2. This chain's CDR3 is CASSRTSVSYEQYF. CDR3 nucleotide sequence: TGTGCCAGCAGCCGGACTAGCGTCTCCTACGAGCAGTACTTC.

The chain employs TRBV24-1 and TRBJ2-3; 11 bases match TRBD2. This CDR3 spans 18 amino acids. Germline-derived CDR1 and CDR2 are KGHDR and SFDVKD. V lost 1 base to trimming and J lost 4 bases; unmatched junction nucleotides: 9. This chain's CDR3 is CATSDFSIAGGPPDTQYF. The CDR3 DNA is TGTGCCACCAGTGATTTCTCTATAGCGGGAGGGCCCCCAGATACGCAGTATTTT.

The chain employs TRBV9 and TRBJ1-1; no definite D call. Germline CDR1 SGDLS, CDR2 YYNGEE. Trimming left V 4 bases short and J 2 bases short, with 18 bases between. CDR3 length: 16 residues. CDR3 sequence: CASSPRALSDNTEAFF. In DNA, the CDR3 is TGTGCCAGCAGCCCCCGTGCCTTAAGCGATAACACTGAAGCTTTCTTT.

This chain joins TRBV3-1 (or the pseudogene TRBV3-2) and TRBJ1-6; 8 bases line up with TRBD1. Looked up from germline, CDR1 is LGHDT and CDR2 is YNNKEL (reference sequence). This CDR3 has 16 residues. V shed 4 bases, J shed 6 bases, and the junction held 8 bases outside the gene matches. The CDR3 DNA reads TGTGCCAGCAGCCCACTAGACAGGGGTAGTAATTCACCCCTCCACTTT. Translated, it gives CASSPLDRGSNSPLHF.

The rearrangement joins TRBV6-6 to TRBJ2-3; 9 positions match TRBD1. The germline V gene has CDR1 MNHNY and CDR2 SVGAGI (reference sequence). The CDR3 runs to 15 residues. J gave up 4 bases and V 6 bases, and 8 bases lay outside the gene matches. DNA for the CDR3: TGTGCCAGCAGACGCGACAGGGGGTTCTCAGATACGCAGTATTTT. Its translation: CASRRDRGFSDTQYF.

This chain joins TRBV27 and TRBJ1-5; TRBD1 agrees at 7 bases. The ends lost 8 bases at V and 3 bases at J; junction bases unmatched: 7. The CDR3 has 14 amino acids. Germline V gene sequence: CDR1 MNHEY, CDR2 SMNVEV (reference sequence). CDR3 bases: TGTGCCAGCGGCGGGACAGTACACAATCAGCCCCAGCATTTT. Translating gives CASGGTVHNQPQHF.